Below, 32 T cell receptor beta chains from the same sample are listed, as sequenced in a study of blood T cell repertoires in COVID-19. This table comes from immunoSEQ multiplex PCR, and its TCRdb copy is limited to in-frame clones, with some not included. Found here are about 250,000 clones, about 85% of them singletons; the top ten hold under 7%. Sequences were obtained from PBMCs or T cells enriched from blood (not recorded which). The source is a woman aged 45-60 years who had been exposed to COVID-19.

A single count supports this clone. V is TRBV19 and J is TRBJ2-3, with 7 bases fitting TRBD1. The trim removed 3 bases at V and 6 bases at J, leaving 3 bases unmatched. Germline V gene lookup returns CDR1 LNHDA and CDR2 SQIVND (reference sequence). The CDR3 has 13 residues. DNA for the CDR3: TGTGCCAGTAGTATTGTACAGGGGGATACGCAGTATTTT. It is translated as CASSIVQGDTQYF.

The CDR3 sequence: CASSLPGRLRGTEAFF. Here the CDR3 DNA reads TGTGCCAGCAGTTTGCCCGGGAGATTAAGGGGCACTGAAGCTTTCTTT. This chain links TRBV28 with TRBJ1-1; maybe TRBD1 (5 bases). Germline assignment: CDR1 MDHEN and CDR2 SYDVKM. Trimming pared 3 bases from V and 4 bases from J, leaving 18 bases between. This CDR3 is built from 16 residues.

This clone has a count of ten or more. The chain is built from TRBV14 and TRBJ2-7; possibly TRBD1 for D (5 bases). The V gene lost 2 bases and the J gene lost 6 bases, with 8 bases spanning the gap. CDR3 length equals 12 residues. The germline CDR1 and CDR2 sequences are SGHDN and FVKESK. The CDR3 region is CASSQLGLEQYF. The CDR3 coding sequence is TGTGCCAGCAGCCAATTGGGGCTCGAGCAGTACTTC. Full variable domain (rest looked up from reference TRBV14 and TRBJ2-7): EAGVTQFPSHSVIEKGQTVTLRCDPISGHDNLYWYRRVMGKEIKFLLHFVKESKQDESGMPNNRFLAERTGGTYSTLKVQPAELEDSGVYFCASSQLGLEQYFGPGTRLTVT.

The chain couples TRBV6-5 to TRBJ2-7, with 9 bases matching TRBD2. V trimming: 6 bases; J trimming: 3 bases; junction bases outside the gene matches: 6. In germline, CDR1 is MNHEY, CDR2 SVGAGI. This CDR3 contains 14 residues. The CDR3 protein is CASRDRRGGYEQYF. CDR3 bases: TGTGCCAGCAGGGATAGGCGGGGGGGCTACGAGCAGTACTTC.

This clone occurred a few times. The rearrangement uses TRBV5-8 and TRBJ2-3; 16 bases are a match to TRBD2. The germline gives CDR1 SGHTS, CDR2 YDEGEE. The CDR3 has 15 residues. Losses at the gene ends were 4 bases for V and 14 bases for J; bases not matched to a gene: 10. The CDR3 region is CASSPRGTSGGARYF. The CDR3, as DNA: TGTGCCAGCAGCCCCCGCGGGACTAGCGGGGGGGCGAGGTATTTT.

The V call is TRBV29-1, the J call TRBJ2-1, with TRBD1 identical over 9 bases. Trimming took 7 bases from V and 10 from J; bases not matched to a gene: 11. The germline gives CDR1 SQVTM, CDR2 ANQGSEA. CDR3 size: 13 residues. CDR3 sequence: CSATGQGIGEQFF. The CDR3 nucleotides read TGCAGCGCTACTGGACAGGGGATTGGGGAGCAGTTCTTC.

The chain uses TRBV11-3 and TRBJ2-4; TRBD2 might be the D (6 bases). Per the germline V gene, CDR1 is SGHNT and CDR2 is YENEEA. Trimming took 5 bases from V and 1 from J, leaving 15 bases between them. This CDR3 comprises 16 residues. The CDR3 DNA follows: TGTGCCAGCAGCGCCTCCACGGAGGGGGCCAAAAACATTCAGTACTTC. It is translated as CASSASTEGAKNIQYF. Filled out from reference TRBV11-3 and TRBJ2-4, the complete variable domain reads EAGVVQSPRYKIIEKKQPVAFWCNPISGHNTLYWYLQNLGQGPELLIRYENEEAVDDSQLPKDRFSAERLKGVDSTLKIQPAELGDSAVYLCASSASTEGAKNIQYFGAGTRLSVL.

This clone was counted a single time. CDR3 bases: TGTGCCACCCTCAAGGGGTCAAGGTACACTGAAGCTTTCTTT. Translating gives CATLKGSRYTEAFF. This chain uses TRBV28 with TRBJ1-1; D is possibly TRBD1 (5 bases). Trimming left V 10 bases short and J 3 bases short, with 18 bases between. The V gene's germline CDR1 is MDHEN and CDR2 SYDVKM. This CDR3 spans 14 amino acids.

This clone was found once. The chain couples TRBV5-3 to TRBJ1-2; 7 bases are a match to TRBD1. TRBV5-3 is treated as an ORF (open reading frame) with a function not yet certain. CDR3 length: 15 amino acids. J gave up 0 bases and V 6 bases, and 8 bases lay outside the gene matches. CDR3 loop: CARTLEDRPNYGYTF. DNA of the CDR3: TGTGCCAGAACATTAGAGGACAGGCCTAACTATGGCTACACCTTC.

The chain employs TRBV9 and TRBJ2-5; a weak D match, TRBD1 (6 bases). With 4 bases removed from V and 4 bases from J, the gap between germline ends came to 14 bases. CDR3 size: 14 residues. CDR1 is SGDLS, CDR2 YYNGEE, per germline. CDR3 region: CASSPFQTGETQYF. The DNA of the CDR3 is TGTGCCAGCAGCCCCTTCCAGACAGGAGAGACCCAGTACTTC. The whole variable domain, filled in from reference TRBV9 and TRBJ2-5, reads DSGVTQTPKHLITATGQRVTLRCSPRSGDLSVYWYQQSLDQGLQFLIQYYNGEERAKGNILERFSAQQFPDLHSELNLSSLELGDSALYFCASSPFQTGETQYFGPGTRLLVL.

The CDR3 spells CASSDRSGAITEAFF. The CDR3 region has the DNA TGCGCCAGCAGTGATAGGTCAGGGGCTATAACTGAAGCTTTCTTT. The chain carries TRBV10-2 and TRBJ1-1; TRBD1 is a possible D gene (6 bases). Germline assignment: CDR1 WSHSY and CDR2 SAAADI. The germline V and J ends were trimmed by 3 bases and 5 bases, with 16 bases remaining between them. The CDR3 covers 15 residues.

Here the CDR3 reads CASRSGTGNEPQHF. In DNA, the CDR3 is TGTGCCAGCAGATCCGGGACAGGGAATGAGCCCCAGCATTTT. V usage is TRBV3-1 (or the pseudogene TRBV3-2) and J usage is TRBJ1-5; 9 bases align to TRBD1. CDR3 size: 14 residues. Germline CDR1 is LGHDT and CDR2 is YNNKEL (reference sequence). Trimming took 6 bases from V and 8 from J; bases not matched to a gene: 8.

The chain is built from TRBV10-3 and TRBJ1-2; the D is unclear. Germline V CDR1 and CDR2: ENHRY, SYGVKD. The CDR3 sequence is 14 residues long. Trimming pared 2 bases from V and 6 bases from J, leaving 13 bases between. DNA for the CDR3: TGTGCCATCAGTGAGCCTGGAGGGAGGAATGGCTACACCTTC. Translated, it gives CAISEPGGRNGYTF.

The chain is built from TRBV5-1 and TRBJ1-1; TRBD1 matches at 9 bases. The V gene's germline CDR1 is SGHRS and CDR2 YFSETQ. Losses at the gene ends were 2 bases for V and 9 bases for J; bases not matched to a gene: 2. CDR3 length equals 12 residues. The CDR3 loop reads CASSFGQGKAFF. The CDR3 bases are TGCGCCAGCAGCTTCGGACAGGGGAAAGCTTTCTTT.

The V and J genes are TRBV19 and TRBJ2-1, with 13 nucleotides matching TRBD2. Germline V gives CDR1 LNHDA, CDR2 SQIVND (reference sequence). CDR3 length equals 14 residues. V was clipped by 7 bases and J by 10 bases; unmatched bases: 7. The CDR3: CASTPGLAGWEQFF. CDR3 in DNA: TGTGCCAGTACTCCGGGACTAGCGGGGTGGGAGCAGTTCTTC.

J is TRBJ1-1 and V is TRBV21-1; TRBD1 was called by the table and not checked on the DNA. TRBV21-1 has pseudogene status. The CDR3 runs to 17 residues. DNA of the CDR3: TGTGCCAGCAGCAATCTCAACAGGTTTAGCCTGAACACTGAAGCTTTCTTT. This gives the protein CASSNLNRFSLNTEAFF.

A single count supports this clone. The CDR3, as DNA: TGTGCCACCCAGACAGGGGGCGGTGAAAAACTGTTTTTT. It encodes CATQTGGGEKLFF. The chain carries TRBV10-3 and TRBJ1-4; 10 bases match TRBD1. CDR1 and CDR2 (germline): ENHRY, SYGVKD. The CDR3 spans 13 residues. With 10 bases clipped from V and 7 bases from J, the junction kept 6 bases outside the gene matches.

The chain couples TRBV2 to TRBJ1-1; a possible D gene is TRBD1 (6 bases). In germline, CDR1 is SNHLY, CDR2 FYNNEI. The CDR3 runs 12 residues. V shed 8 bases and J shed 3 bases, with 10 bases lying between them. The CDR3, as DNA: TGTGCCAGCGGGGACACTTACACTGAAGCTTTCTTT. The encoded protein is CASGDTYTEAFF.

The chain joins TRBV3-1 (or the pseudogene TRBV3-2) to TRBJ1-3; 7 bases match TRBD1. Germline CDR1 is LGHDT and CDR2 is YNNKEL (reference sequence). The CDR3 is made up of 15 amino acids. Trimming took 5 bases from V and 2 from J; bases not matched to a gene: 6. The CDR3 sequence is CASSTDREAGNTIYF. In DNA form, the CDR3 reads TGTGCCAGCAGCACTGACAGGGAGGCTGGAAACACCATATATTTT.

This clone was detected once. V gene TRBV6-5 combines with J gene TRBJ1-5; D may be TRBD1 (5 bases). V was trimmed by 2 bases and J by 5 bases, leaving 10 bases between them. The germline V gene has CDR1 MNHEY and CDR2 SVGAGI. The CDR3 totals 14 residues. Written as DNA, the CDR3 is TGTGCCAGCAGTTACGGGGGGTTTGATCAGCCCCAGCATTTT. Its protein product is CASSYGGFDQPQHF.

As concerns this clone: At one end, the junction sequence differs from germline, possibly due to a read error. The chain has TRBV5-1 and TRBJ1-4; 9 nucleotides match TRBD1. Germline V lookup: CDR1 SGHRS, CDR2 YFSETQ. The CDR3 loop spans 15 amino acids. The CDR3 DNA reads TGCGCCAGCAGCTTACAGGGGGCCACTAGTGAAAAACTGTTTTTT. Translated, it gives CASSLQGATSEKLFF.

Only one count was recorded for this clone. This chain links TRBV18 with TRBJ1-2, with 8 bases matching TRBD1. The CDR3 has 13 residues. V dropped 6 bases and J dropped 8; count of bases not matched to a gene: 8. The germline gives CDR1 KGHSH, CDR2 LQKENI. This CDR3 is CASSRTQGEGYTF. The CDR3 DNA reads TGTGCCAGCTCTCGGACACAGGGGGAAGGCTACACCTTC. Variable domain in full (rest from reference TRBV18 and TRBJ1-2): NAGVMQNPRHLVRRRGQEARLRCSPMKGHSHVYWYRQLPEEGLKFMVYLQKENIIDESGMPKERFSAEFPKEGPSILRIQQVVRGDSAAYFCASSRTQGEGYTFGSGTRLTVV.

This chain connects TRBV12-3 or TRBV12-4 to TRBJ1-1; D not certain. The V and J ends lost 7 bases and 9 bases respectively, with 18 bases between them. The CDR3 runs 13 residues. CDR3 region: CASTRAPTRKAFF. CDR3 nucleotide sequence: TGTGCCAGCACGAGGGCGCCAACTCGAAAAGCTTTCTTT.

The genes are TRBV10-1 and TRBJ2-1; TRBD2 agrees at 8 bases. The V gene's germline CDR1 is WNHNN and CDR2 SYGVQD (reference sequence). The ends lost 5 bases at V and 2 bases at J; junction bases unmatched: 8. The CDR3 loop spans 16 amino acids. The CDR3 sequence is CASSPSSSGPYNEQFF. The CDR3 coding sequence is TGCGCCAGCAGTCCAAGCTCTAGCGGGCCCTACAATGAGCAGTTCTTC.

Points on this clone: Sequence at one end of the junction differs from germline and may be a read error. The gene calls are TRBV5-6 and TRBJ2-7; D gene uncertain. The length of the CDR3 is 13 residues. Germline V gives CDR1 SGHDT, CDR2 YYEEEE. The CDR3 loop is CASSLAGPYDQYF. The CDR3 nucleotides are TGTGCCAGCAGCTTGGCGGGTCCTTACGATCAGTACTTC.

CDR3 sequence: CASSQIGNEQFF. In DNA form, the CDR3 reads TGTGCCAGCAGCCAAATCGGGAATGAGCAGTTCTTC. The chain uses TRBV14 and TRBJ2-1, with unresolved D. Germline V gives CDR1 SGHDN, CDR2 FVKESK. The V end was cut by 2 bases, the J end by 7 bases, with 6 bases between. The CDR3 contains 12 residues.

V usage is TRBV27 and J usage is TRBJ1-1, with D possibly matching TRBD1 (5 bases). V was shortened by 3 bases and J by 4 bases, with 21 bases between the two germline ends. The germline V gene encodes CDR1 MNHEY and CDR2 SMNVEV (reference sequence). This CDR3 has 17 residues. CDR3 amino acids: CASSLRGVRLAGTEAFF. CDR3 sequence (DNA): TGTGCCAGCAGTTTGCGGGGGGTAAGGTTGGCGGGCACTGAAGCTTTCTTT.

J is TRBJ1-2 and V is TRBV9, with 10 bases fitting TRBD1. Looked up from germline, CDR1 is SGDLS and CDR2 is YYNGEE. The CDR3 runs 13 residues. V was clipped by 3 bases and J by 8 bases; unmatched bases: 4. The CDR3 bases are TGTGCCAGCAGCGCCGGGACAGGGGAAGGCTACACCTTC. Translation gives CASSAGTGEGYTF.

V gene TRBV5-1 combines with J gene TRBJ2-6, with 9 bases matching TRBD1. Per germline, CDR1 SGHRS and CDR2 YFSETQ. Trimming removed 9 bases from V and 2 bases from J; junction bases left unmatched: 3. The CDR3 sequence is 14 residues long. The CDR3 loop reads CATGQGPGANVLTF. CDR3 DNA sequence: TGCGCCACGGGACAGGGCCCTGGGGCCAACGTCCTGACTTTC.

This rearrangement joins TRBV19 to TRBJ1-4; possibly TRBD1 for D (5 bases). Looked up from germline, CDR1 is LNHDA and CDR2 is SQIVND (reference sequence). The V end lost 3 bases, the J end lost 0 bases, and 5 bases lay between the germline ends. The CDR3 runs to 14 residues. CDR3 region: CASSMTATNEKLFF. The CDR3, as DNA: TGTGCCAGTAGTATGACAGCAACTAATGAAAAACTGTTTTTT.

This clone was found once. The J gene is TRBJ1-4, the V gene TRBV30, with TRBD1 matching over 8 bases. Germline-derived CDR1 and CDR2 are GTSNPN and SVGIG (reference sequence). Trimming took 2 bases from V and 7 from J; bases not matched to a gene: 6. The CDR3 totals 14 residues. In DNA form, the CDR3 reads TGTGCCTGGAGTACAGACAGGGGAAGTGAAAAACTGTTTTTT. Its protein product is CAWSTDRGSEKLFF.

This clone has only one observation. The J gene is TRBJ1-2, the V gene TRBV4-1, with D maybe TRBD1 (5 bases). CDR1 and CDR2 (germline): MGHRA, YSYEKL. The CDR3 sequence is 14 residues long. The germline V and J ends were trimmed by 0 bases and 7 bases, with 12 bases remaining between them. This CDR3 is CASSQDPGEGGYTF. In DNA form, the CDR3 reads TGCGCCAGCAGCCAAGATCCGGGGGAAGGTGGCTACACCTTC.